These 3 T cell receptor beta chains were all obtained from the same sample, sequenced in a study of radiation and T cells in renal cell carcinoma. Profiling relied on immunoSEQ multiplex PCR, and the TCRdb table lists in-frame clones only, not all of them. Of around 26,000 clones in the sample, nearly 60% were seen once. Treatment given: treatment-naive control, cytoreductive nephrectomy. This material consisted of tumor tissue, taken from a patient whose treatment was nephrectomy without radiotherapy. Receptor source: a man aged 35-49 years with renal cell carcinoma.

The chain uses TRBV7-2 and TRBJ2-2; D unresolved. Germline V gene data show CDR1 as SGHTA and CDR2 as FQGNSA. The V and J ends lost 6 bases and 7 bases respectively, with 12 bases between them. The CDR3 loop spans 13 amino acids. Here the CDR3 reads CASSAVRSGELFF. Written as DNA, the CDR3 is TGTGCCAGCAGTGCCGTAAGAAGCGGGGAGCTGTTTTTT.

The chain links TRBV6-6 to TRBJ2-1; possibly TRBD1 or TRBD2 for D (6 bases each). Germline V gene data show CDR1 as MNHNY and CDR2 as SVGAGI (reference sequence). Trimming shortened V by 6 bases and J by 9 bases, and 12 bases separated the two germline ends. CDR3 size: 12 residues. The CDR3 loop reads CASRVQGGEQFF. The CDR3 DNA reads TGTGCCAGCAGGGTACAGGGAGGTGAGCAGTTCTTC.

The sample holds many counts of this clone. CDR3 DNA sequence: TGCGCCAGCAGCTTGAATGGGCTAACCGAAAAACTGTTTTTT. It translates to CASSLNGLTEKLFF. The chain recombines TRBV5-1 with TRBJ1-4, with D hard to call. Trimming shortened V by 1 base and J by 8 bases, and 12 bases separated the two germline ends. This CDR3 is 14 amino acids long. Germline-derived CDR1 and CDR2 are SGHRS and YFSETQ.